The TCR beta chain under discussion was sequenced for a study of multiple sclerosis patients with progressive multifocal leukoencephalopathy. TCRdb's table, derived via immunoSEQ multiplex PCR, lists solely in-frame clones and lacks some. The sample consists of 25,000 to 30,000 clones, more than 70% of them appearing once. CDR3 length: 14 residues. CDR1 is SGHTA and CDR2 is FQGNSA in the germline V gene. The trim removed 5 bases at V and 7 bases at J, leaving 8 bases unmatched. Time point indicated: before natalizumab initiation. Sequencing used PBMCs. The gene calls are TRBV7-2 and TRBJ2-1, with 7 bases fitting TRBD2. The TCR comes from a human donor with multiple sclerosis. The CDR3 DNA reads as TGTGCCAGCAGCGCAAGCGGGGTGATGAATGAGCAGTTCTTC. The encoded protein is CASSASGVMNEQFF.